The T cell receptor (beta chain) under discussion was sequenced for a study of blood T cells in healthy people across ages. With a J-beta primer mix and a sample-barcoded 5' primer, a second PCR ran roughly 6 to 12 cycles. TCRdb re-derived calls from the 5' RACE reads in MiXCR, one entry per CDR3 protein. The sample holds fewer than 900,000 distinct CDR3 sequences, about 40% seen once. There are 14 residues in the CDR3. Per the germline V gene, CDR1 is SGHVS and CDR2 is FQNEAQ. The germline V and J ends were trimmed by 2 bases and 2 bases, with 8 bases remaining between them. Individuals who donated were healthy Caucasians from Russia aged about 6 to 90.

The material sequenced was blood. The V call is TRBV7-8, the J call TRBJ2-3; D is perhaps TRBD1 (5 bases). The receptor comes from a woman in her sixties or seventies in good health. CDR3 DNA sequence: TGTGCCAGCAGCTTAATAGGGGCCACAGATACGCAGTATTTT. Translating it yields CASSLIGATDTQYF.